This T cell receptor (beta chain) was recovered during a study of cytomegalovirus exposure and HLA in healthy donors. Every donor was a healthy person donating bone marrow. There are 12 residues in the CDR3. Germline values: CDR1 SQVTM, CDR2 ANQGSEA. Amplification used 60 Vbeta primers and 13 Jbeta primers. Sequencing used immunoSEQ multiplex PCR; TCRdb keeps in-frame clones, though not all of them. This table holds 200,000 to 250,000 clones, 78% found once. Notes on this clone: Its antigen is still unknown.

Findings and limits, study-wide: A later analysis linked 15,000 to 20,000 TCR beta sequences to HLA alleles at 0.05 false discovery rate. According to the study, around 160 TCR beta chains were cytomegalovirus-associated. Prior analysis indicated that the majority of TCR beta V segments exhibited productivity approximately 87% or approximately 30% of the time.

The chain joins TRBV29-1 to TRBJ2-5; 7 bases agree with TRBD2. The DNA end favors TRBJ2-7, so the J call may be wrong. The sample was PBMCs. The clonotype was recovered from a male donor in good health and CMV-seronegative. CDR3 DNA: TGCAGCGCCGGGGGGACCCCCTACGAGCAGTACTTC. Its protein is CSAGGTPYEQYF.